This T cell receptor (beta chain) was obtained from a study of shared clonotypes between healthy human individuals. Germline V gene data show CDR1 as WSHSY and CDR2 as SAAADI. Losses at the gene ends were 8 bases for V and 1 base for J; bases not matched to a gene: 5. This CDR3 comprises 14 residues. TCRdb's copy holds only in-frame clones and misses some; the assay was immunoSEQ multiplex PCR. The table has about 490,000 clones, about 80% seen once. Material: PBMCs. This receptor was taken from a middle-aged woman in good health. Some clones in this sample may be carry-over from other donors' samples. The chain links TRBV10-2 to TRBJ1-3; 7 positions agree with TRBD1. CDR3 bases: TGCGCCAGCCGCCCGGGACAGTCTGGAAACACCATATATTTT. It is translated as CASRPGQSGNTIYF.